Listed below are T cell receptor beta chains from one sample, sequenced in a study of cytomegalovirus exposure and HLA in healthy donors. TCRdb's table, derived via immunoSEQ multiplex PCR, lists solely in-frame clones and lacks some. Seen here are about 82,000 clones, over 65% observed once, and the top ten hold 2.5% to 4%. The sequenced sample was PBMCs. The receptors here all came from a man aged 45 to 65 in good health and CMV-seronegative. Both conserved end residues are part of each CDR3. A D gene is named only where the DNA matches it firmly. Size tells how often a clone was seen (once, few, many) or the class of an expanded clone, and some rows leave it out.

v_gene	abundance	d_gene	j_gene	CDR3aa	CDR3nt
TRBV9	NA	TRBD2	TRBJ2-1	CASSVESGGRKVYNEQFF	TGTGCCAGCAGCGTAGAGAGCGGGGGGCGGAAGGTTTACAATGAGCAGTTCTTC
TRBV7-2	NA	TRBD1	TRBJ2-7	CASSLDPHQGDYEQYF	TGTGCCAGCAGCTTAGACCCCCACCAGGGGGACTACGAGCAGTACTTC
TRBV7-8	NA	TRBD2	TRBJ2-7	CASSSSPGTSGHEQYF	TGTGCCAGCAGCTCTAGCCCCGGGACTAGCGGCCACGAGCAGTACTTC
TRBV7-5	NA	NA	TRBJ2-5	CVRRASGDGPETQYF	TGTGTCAGAAGGGCTAGCGGTGATGGTCCGGAGACCCAGTACTTC
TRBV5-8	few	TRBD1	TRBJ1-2	CASSLNAGGLNRGYTF	TGTGCCAGCAGCTTGAATGCAGGGGGACTTAATCGTGGCTACACCTTC
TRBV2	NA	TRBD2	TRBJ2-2	CASSSSGGNTGELFF	TGTGCCAGCAGTTCTAGCGGGGGAAACACCGGGGAGCTGTTTTTT
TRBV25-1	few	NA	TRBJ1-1	CASLSPSSLAFF	TGTGCCAGCCTGTCCCCATCTAGCTTGGCTTTCTTT
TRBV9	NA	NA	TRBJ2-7	CASGRLGGGARYEQYF	TGTGCCAGCGGTCGGCTCGGGGGTGGGGCTAGATACGAGCAGTACTTC
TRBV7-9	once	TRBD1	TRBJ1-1	CASSLPKTGLENTEAFF	TGTGCCAGCAGCTTACCTAAGACAGGGCTGGAGAACACTGAAGCTTTCTTT
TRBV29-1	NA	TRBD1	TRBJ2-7	CSVLQGSGEQYF	TGCAGCGTTCTACAGGGGTCTGGGGAGCAGTACTTC
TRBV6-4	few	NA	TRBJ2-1	CASSVEVGGNEQFF	TGTGCCAGCAGTGTGGAAGTCGGGGGCAATGAGCAGTTCTTC
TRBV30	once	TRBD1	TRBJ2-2	CAWSRDRVGSGELFF	TGTGCCTGGAGTAGGGACAGGGTAGGGTCCGGGGAGCTGTTTTTT
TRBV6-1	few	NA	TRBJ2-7	CASSEALIGTYEQYF	TGTGCCAGCAGTGAAGCGTTAATCGGTACCTACGAGCAGTACTTC
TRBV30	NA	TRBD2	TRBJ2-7	CAWHTSGGSKQYF	TGTGCCTGGCATACTAGCGGGGGCTCCAAGCAGTACTTC
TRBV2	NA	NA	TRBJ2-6	CASSESSGANVLTF	TGTGCCAGCAGTGAAAGCTCCGGGGCCAACGTCCTGACTTTC
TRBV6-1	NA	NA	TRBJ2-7	CASSESGRNEQYF	TGTGCCAGCAGTGAATCGGGTAGGAACGAGCAGTACTTC
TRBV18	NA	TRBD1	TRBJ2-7	CASSSSPGQGTYEQYF	TGTGCCAGCTCATCCAGCCCGGGACAGGGTACCTACGAGCAGTACTTC
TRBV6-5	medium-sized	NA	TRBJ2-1	CASSIQESSYNEQFF	TGTGCCAGCAGCATACAGGAGAGCTCCTACAATGAGCAGTTCTTC
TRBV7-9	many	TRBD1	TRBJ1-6	CASSLTGGGSPLHF	TGTGCCAGCAGCTTAACAGGGGGCGGTTCACCCCTCCACTTT
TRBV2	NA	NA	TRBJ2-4	CASSVGLSKAKNIQYF	TGTGCCAGCAGTGTTGGGCTGTCGAAGGCCAAAAACATTCAGTACTTC
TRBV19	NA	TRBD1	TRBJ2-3	CASRTGKSTDTQYF	TGTGCCAGTCGGACAGGAAAGAGCACAGATACGCAGTATTTT
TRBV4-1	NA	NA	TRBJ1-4	CASSLGASPTNEKLFF	TGCGCCAGCAGCCTGGGAGCCTCCCCTACTAATGAAAAACTGTTTTTT
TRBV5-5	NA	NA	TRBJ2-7	CASSPWRGGLNYEQYF	TGTGCCAGCAGCCCTTGGCGCGGGGGCCTGAACTACGAGCAGTACTTC
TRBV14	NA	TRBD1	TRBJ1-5	CASSPSITGVQHF	TGTGCCAGCAGCCCTTCAATTACAGGGGTCCAGCATTTT
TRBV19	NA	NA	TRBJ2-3	CASSRRIDTQYF	TGTGCCAGTAGTAGGAGGATAGATACGCAGTATTTT
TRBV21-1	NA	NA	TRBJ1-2	CASSKGGRGYTF	TGTGCCAGCAGCAAAGGGGGCCGGGGCTACACCTTC
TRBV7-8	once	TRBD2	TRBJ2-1	CASSLAGTSYNEQFF	TGTGCCAGCAGCTTAGCAGGGACTAGTTACAATGAGCAGTTCTTC
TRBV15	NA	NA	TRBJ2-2	CATSTRAGAKSGELFF	TGTGCCACCAGCACAAGGGCGGGGGCTAAGTCCGGGGAGCTGTTTTTT
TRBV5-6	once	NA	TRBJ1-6	CASSLMSSYNSPLHF	TGTGCCAGCAGCTTGATGAGCTCCTATAATTCACCCCTCCACTTT
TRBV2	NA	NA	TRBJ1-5	CASSVDSLNQPQHF	TGTGCCAGCAGTGTCGACAGCCTAAATCAGCCCCAGCATTTT
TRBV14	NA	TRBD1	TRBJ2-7	CASSQLPGQGTYEQYF	TGTGCCAGCAGCCAACTTCCGGGACAGGGGACCTACGAGCAGTACTTC
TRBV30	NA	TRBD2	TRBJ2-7	CACPVAGGHSNEQYF	TGTGCCTGCCCGGTAGCGGGGGGGCATTCCAACGAGCAGTACTTC
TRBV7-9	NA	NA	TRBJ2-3	CASSGSGTDTQYF	TGTGCCAGCAGCGGTAGCGGAACAGATACGCAGTATTTT
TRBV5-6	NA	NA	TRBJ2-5	CASRVFPGETQYF	TGTGCCAGCAGGGTCTTTCCAGGGGAGACCCAGTACTTC
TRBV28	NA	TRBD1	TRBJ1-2	CATYRADRGYGYTF	TGTGCCACCTACCGAGCAGACAGGGGTTATGGCTACACCTTC